The T cell receptor beta chain under discussion was sequenced for a study of CD8 T cells in Susac syndrome (dated by TCRdb to about 2019). Study-level background: Whether CD8+ T cell activation and differentiation in Susac syndrome was antigen driven was tested using repertoire sequencing.

High-throughput TCR beta sequencing profiled peripheral blood CD8+ and CD4+ T cells from healthy donors, Susac syndrome patients and multiple sclerosis patients. The multiple sclerosis controls were treatment-naive patients whose relapsing-remitting disease, either stable or active, fulfilled the revised McDonald criteria. Bulk CD8+ and CD4+ T cells were purified by magnetic negative isolation, whereas CD8+ TEMRA cells were enriched by FACS. Blood was drawn into EDTA tubes, processed within 24 hours, and PBMCs were isolated by density gradient centrifugation. PBMCs intended for TCR sequencing were cryopreserved in liquid nitrogen and thawed later in a water bath at 37 degrees C. The sorted or isolated CD4+, CD8+ and CD8+ TEMRA cells had a purity of 90% or higher. In regard to this clonotype: This receptor's antigen is unknown. No clone much larger than this one lies a single base away; base qualities are absent.

The paper as a whole reports these results and caveats: The number of individuals in the TCR sequencing and HLA analysis was recognized as being relatively small.

RNA was extracted using the RNeasy kit, and roughly 0.5 to 1 microgram was reverse transcribed with random hexamers. TCR beta CDR3 regions were amplified with the immunoSEQ multiplex PCR assay covering 54 Vbeta and 13 Jbeta segments. PCR amplification bias was corrected using a synthetic template baseline for primer optimization and computational correction. The paper's data handling went like this. Reads were annotated to V, D and J genes according to IMGT and were analyzed with immunoSEQ Analyzer, with only productive sequences retained. To calculate clonality, Shannon entropy was normalized by log2 of the number of productive unique sequences and then subtracted from one. For each patient and control, public and private clones were evaluated within the 100 most prevalent clones. Clones were defined as Susac-specific if absent from the healthy and MS cohorts, from 900 to 1,300 published viral clones and from other ImmuneACCESS disease sequences. The public reads were quality trimmed at Q25 with fastp and then assembled into clones with MiXCR by TCRdb, keeping productive beta chains. Every entry covers one CDR3 protein and lists the most common genes and DNA from its rows. These V and J calls originate from TCRdb's pipeline instead of the authors' own analysis. The sample records 200,000 to 300,000 distinct CDR3 sequences, 93% of which are singletons. The ten largest account for approximately 0.07% of the sample.

The receptor's source is a human donor with multiple sclerosis. Sequenced material: CD4+ T cells from PBMCs.

The nucleotide sequence is given as TGCAGTGCCCTGGGACCGATTTCTCAAGAGACCCAGTACTTC. This sequence encodes CSALGPISQETQYF. The chain is assembled from TRBV20-1 and TRBJ2-5; the D match is possibly TRBD1 or TRBD2, with 5 bases aligned in each. The CDR3 measures 14 amino acids from cysteine to phenylalanine. Of all the DNA, just the CDR3 is kept, 42 bases in frame from base 1. V lost 6 bases and J lost 2 bases; the stretch between them is 16 bases long. The germline V gene (reference sequence) sets CDR1 to DFQATT and CDR2 to SNEGSKA.